This passage covers 10 T cell receptor beta chains from one sample sequenced in a study of blood T cells in healthy people across ages. Through a sample-barcoded 5' primer and a J-beta primer mix, a second PCR was run for roughly 6 to 11 cycles. One entry per CDR3 protein results from TCRdb running MiXCR on the 5' RACE reads. This sample has 1,500,000 or so distinct CDR3 sequences, with about 42% found just once. The specimen sequenced was blood. These receptors all stem from a woman between 18 and 29 years old in good health.

CDR3 amino acids: CASSPRSSPDTQYF. The CDR3 region has the DNA TGTGCCAGCAGCCCTCGGAGTTCCCCAGATACGCAGTATTTT. The gene calls are TRBV14 and TRBJ2-3; D is unclear. The ends were cut back, 4 bases at V and 4 bases at J, with 12 bases in the middle. In germline, CDR1 is SGHDN, CDR2 FVKESK. The CDR3 is 14 amino acids.

This clonotype was detected ten times or more. This sequence joins TRBV6-6 and TRBJ2-1, with D tentatively TRBD2 (5 bases). CDR3 length: 12 amino acids. CDR1 MNHNY and CDR2 SVGAGI come from the germline V gene (reference sequence). V dropped 4 bases and J dropped 6 bases, with 7 bases sitting between them. DNA of the CDR3: TGTGCCAGCAGTTTTCTAGCCAATGAGCAGTTCTTC. This translates into CASSFLANEQFF.

V usage is TRBV4-2 and J usage is TRBJ1-1; D unresolved. The CDR3 is 14 residues long. Trimming stripped 2 bases from V and 0 bases from J, with 7 bases between. CDR1 and CDR2 from the germline V gene are LGHNA and YNFKEQ. This CDR3 reads CASSQYGMNTEAFF. DNA of the CDR3: TGTGCCAGCAGCCAATATGGGATGAACACTGAAGCTTTCTTT.

This clonotype has just a few counts. The rearrangement uses TRBV10-3 and TRBJ2-1; D gene unclear. Trimming removed 4 bases from V and 4 bases from J, with 5 bases in between. The CDR3 extends over 12 amino acids. Germline V gene data show CDR1 as ENHRY and CDR2 as SYGVKD. DNA of the CDR3: TGTGCCATCAGTGCTCAGTACAATGAGCAGTTCTTC. This translates into CAISAQYNEQFF.

The V and J genes are TRBV6-6 and TRBJ2-7, with TRBD2 matching over 13 bases. V gave up 5 bases and J gave up 7 bases; unmatched junction bases: 11. CDR3 length equals 16 residues. In germline, CDR1 is MNHNY, CDR2 SVGAGI (reference sequence). CDR3 region: CASSDLLAGGGNEQYF. The CDR3 nucleotides read TGTGCCAGCAGTGACCTACTAGCGGGAGGGGGAAATGAGCAGTACTTC.

The chain uses TRBV4-2 and TRBJ2-1, with D unclear. The CDR3 has 16 amino acids. Germline CDR1 and CDR2: LGHNA and YNFKEQ. V lost 0 bases and J lost 4, with 13 bases in between. The chain's CDR3 is CASSQDDSETYNEQFF. CDR3 nucleotides: TGTGCCAGCAGCCAAGACGATTCGGAAACTTACAATGAGCAGTTCTTC.

CDR3: CSARVREGPNSPLHF. Here the CDR3 DNA reads TGCAGTGCTAGAGTACGTGAGGGGCCGAATTCACCCCTCCACTTT. The V and J genes are TRBV20-1 and TRBJ1-6; possible D gene TRBD1, 5 bases. The germline V gene encodes CDR1 DFQATT and CDR2 SNEGSKA (reference sequence). This CDR3 has 15 amino acids. Between the trimmed V and J ends, which lost 1 base and 7 bases, there was a span of 14 bases.

In the case of this clonotype: The CDR3 ends on some other residue instead of the conserved phenylalanine or tryptophan, so this is likely a read error. V usage is TRBV7-2 and J usage is TRBJ2-3, with D unclear. The CDR3 runs to 14 residues. The germline V gene has CDR1 SGHTA and CDR2 FQGNSA. V was pared by 5 bases and J by 3 bases, with 12 bases between. The CDR3 loop reads CASSPALVTDTQYL. CDR3 nucleotides: TGTGCCAGCAGCCCAGCGCTAGTGACAGATACGCAGTATTTG.

This chain joins TRBV5-1 and TRBJ2-2; unclear D gene. Looked up from germline, CDR1 is SGHRS and CDR2 is YFSETQ. Between the trimmed V and J ends, which lost 5 bases and 4 bases, there was a span of 12 bases. The CDR3 is 14 amino acids. DNA of the CDR3: TGCGCCAGCAGTCCTGCGATCCCCACCGGGGAGCTGTTTTTT. Residues: CASSPAIPTGELFF. The entire variable domain, with the rest obtained from reference TRBV5-1 and TRBJ2-2, is as follows: KAGVTQTPRYLIKTRGQQVTLSCSPISGHRSVSWYQQTPGQGLQFLFEYFSETQRNKGNFPGRFSGRQFSNSRSEMNVSTLELGDSALYLCASSPAIPTGELFFGEGSRLTVL.

The genes are TRBV4-1 and TRBJ2-5; no firm D call. The better agreement between TRBJ2-7 and the DNA end casts doubt on the J call. Germline V gives CDR1 MGHRA, CDR2 YSYEKL. The CDR3 loop spans 14 amino acids. CDR3 amino acids: CASSPSALSYEQYF. The CDR3 DNA follows: TGCGCCAGCAGCCCCTCAGCACTTTCTTACGAGCAGTACTTC.